These 24 T cell receptor beta chains were sequenced from one sample in a study of cytomegalovirus exposure and HLA in healthy donors. PCR used 60 Vbeta primers and 13 Jbeta primers. TCRdb's copy holds only in-frame clones and misses some; the assay was immunoSEQ multiplex PCR. The data hold 55,000 to 70,000 clones, with roughly 69% observed a single time. The sequenced sample was PBMCs. These receptors were collected from a woman aged 50 to 60 in good health and CMV-seronegative.

Ten or more counts support this clone. V and J are TRBV6-5 and TRBJ1-2; 7 bases match TRBD1. The germline V gene has CDR1 MNHEY and CDR2 SVGAGI. CDR3 length: 14 residues. The ends lost 6 bases at V and 8 bases at J; junction bases unmatched: 12. The CDR3, as DNA: TGTGCCAGCAGCCGACAGGGAGGAGGAGAGGGCTACACCTTC. It codes for CASSRQGGGEGYTF.

This clone was counted a few times. This chain links TRBV6-4 with TRBJ2-2, with D perhaps TRBD1 (5 bases). Germline CDR1 reads MRHNA; CDR2 reads SNTAGT. V shed 4 bases and J shed 0 bases, with 12 bases lying between them. The CDR3 totals 16 residues. The CDR3: CASSATGRSNTGELFF. The CDR3 nucleotides read TGTGCCAGCAGTGCTACAGGCAGGTCGAACACCGGGGAGCTGTTTTTT.

The chain combines TRBV2 with TRBJ1-3, with TRBD1 matching over 11 bases. Germline values: CDR1 SNHLY, CDR2 FYNNEI. This CDR3 has 18 residues. Trimming took 0 bases from V and 3 from J; bases not matched to a gene: 7. For the CDR3, the DNA is TGTGCCAGCAGTGAAGCGCCGCGGACAGGGGGCTTTGGAAACACCATATATTTT. Its protein is CASSEAPRTGGFGNTIYF.

The count of this clone is one. Other DNA sequences in this sample translate to the same CDR3. The chain uses TRBV6-5 and TRBJ2-7; the D gene is possibly TRBD1 (5 bases). V dropped 7 bases and J dropped 1 base, with 14 bases sitting between them. Germline V gives CDR1 MNHEY, CDR2 SVGAGI. There are 14 residues in the CDR3. The CDR3 coding sequence is TGTGCCAGCACCCCGCCAGGGTCTTCCTACGAGCAGTACTTC. It translates to CASTPPGSSYEQYF.

This clone was detected only a few times. The V and J genes are TRBV5-1 and TRBJ2-1, with a possible D match to TRBD2 (6 bases). This CDR3 contains 16 residues. CDR1 and CDR2 (germline): SGHRS, YFSETQ. The V end was cut by 3 bases, the J end by 1 base, with 14 bases between. CDR3 sequence reads: CASSSPGGVSYNEQFF. CDR3 nucleotides: TGCGCCAGCAGCTCGCCCGGCGGGGTTTCCTACAATGAGCAGTTCTTC.

The chain has TRBV5-1 and TRBJ2-2; maybe TRBD1 (6 bases). V lost 6 bases to trimming and J lost 6 bases, with 15 bases between them. Germline assignment: CDR1 SGHRS and CDR2 YFSETQ. This CDR3 spans 14 amino acids. DNA for the CDR3: TGCGCCAGCACCGTACAACAGGGCGCCGGGGAGCTGTTTTTT. The encoded protein is CASTVQQGAGELFF. The full variable domain, rest sourced from reference TRBV5-1 and TRBJ2-2, is KAGVTQTPRYLIKTRGQQVTLSCSPISGHRSVSWYQQTPGQGLQFLFEYFSETQRNKGNFPGRFSGRQFSNSRSEMNVSTLELGDSALYLCASTVQQGAGELFFGEGSRLTVL.

This clone has only a few counts. V is TRBV7-2 and J is TRBJ1-2; 9 bases are a match to TRBD1. V dropped 6 bases and J dropped 11; count of bases not matched to a gene: 10. The CDR3 loop spans 13 amino acids. CDR1 and CDR2 from the germline V gene are SGHTA and FQGNSA. CDR3 residues: CASSPGTGYSYTF. The CDR3, as DNA: TGTGCCAGCAGTCCCGGGACAGGGTACAGTTACACCTTC.

This chain uses TRBV6-5 with TRBJ1-1; D unresolved. This CDR3 spans 15 amino acids. Per the germline V gene, CDR1 is MNHEY and CDR2 is SVGAGI. Trimming took off 2 bases at V and 4 bases at J, with 14 bases between the two ends. DNA for the CDR3: TGTGCCAGCAGTTACCAATTCTCCGGTGGCACTGAAGCTTTCTTT. This gives the protein CASSYQFSGGTEAFF.

This chain links TRBV5-1 with TRBJ1-4, with D possibly matching TRBD1 (6 bases). Trimming shortened V by 0 bases and J by 5 bases, and 8 bases separated the two germline ends. Germline-derived CDR1 and CDR2 are SGHRS and YFSETQ. The CDR3 has 14 amino acids. The CDR3 region has the DNA TGCGCCAGCAGCTTGGGCGACAGGAATGAAAAACTGTTTTTT. Amino acids: CASSLGDRNEKLFF.

In this sample, this clone turned up a few times. The chain links TRBV4-1 to TRBJ1-1; 9 bases agree with TRBD1. J lost 3 bases, V lost 4 bases, and 3 bases had no gene match. The CDR3 consists of 14 residues. Germline CDR1 reads MGHRA; CDR2 reads YSYEKL. The CDR3 DNA follows: TGCGCCAGCAGCCTGGGACAGGGATACACTGAAGCTTTCTTT. It is translated as CASSLGQGYTEAFF.

This clone was counted only a few times. V is TRBV18 and J is TRBJ1-1; a weak D match, TRBD1 (6 bases). The CDR3 runs to 16 residues. Germline CDR1 reads KGHSH; CDR2 reads LQKENI. V lost 2 bases and J lost 1, with 14 bases in between. CDR3 residues: CASSPVRGGANTEAFF. As DNA, the CDR3 is TGTGCCAGCTCACCAGTCAGGGGAGGGGCGAACACTGAAGCTTTCTTT. The variable domain in full, completed from reference TRBV18 and TRBJ1-1, reads NAGVMQNPRHLVRRRGQEARLRCSPMKGHSHVYWYRQLPEEGLKFMVYLQKENIIDESGMPKERFSAEFPKEGPSILRIQQVVRGDSAAYFCASSPVRGGANTEAFFGQGTRLTVV.

The CDR3: CASRHRGKNEQFF. CDR3 coding DNA: TGTGCCAGCAGACACAGGGGCAAAAATGAGCAGTTCTTC. J is TRBJ2-1 and V is TRBV27; 7 bases are shared with TRBD1. Trimming at V came to 6 bases and at J to 7 bases, leaving 6 bases not matched to a gene. This CDR3 has 13 amino acids. The germline V gene has CDR1 MNHEY and CDR2 SMNVEV (reference sequence).

This sequence joins TRBV7-8 and TRBJ2-7, with 9 bases lining up with TRBD1. Germline V gives CDR1 SGHVS, CDR2 FQNEAQ. The J segment lost 2 bases and the V segment lost 0 bases, leaving 5 bases of the junction unmatched. CDR3 size: 16 residues. CDR3: CASSLAGDRATYEQYF. The CDR3 nucleotides read TGTGCCAGCAGCTTAGCTGGGGACAGGGCTACCTACGAGCAGTACTTC.

The chain recombines TRBV13 with TRBJ2-3; D uncertain. The CDR3 consists of 13 residues. Germline lookup yields CDR1 PRHDT and CDR2 FYEKMQ (reference sequence). V lost 1 base and J lost 5, with 7 bases in between. The CDR3 sequence: CASSLALGDTQYF. Written as DNA, the CDR3 is TGTGCCAGCAGCTTAGCCCTAGGAGATACGCAGTATTTT.

This chain uses TRBV5-6 with TRBJ2-3; the D is unclear. Trimming stripped 2 bases from V and 4 bases from J, with 8 bases between. This CDR3 spans 13 amino acids. Germline V CDR1 and CDR2: SGHDT, YYEEEE. CDR3 region: CASSLWASDTQYF. The DNA of the CDR3 is TGTGCCAGCAGCTTATGGGCCTCAGATACGCAGTATTTT.

The chain recombines TRBV28 with TRBJ1-1; the match to TRBD1 covers 10 bases. The CDR3 has 14 amino acids. CDR1 is MDHEN, CDR2 SYDVKM, per germline. With V trimmed by 5 bases and J by 3 bases, 3 bases remained unmatched. CDR3 in DNA: TGTGCCAGCAGTCCGACAGGGGGCGACACTGAAGCTTTCTTT. Its translation: CASSPTGGDTEAFF.

This clone is a singleton in its sample. The chain joins TRBV5-6 to TRBJ2-2; 10 nucleotides align to TRBD1. CDR3 length: 15 amino acids. The germline gives CDR1 SGHDT, CDR2 YYEEEE. Unmatched junction bases numbered 6, after V lost 6 bases and J lost 4 bases. The CDR3 sequence: CASIRDRGTTGELFF. In nucleotides, the CDR3 is TGTGCCAGCATCCGGGACAGGGGAACCACCGGGGAGCTGTTTTTT. Full variable domain (remainder filled in from reference TRBV5-6 and TRBJ2-2): DAGVTQSPTHLIKTRGQQVTLRCSPKSGHDTVSWYQQALGQGPQFIFQYYEEEERQRGNFPDRFSGHQFPNYSSELNVNALLLGDSALYLCASIRDRGTTGELFFGEGSRLTVL.

This clone was observed a handful of times. This chain links TRBV13 with TRBJ1-1, with 7 bases that match TRBD1. Per the germline V gene, CDR1 is PRHDT and CDR2 is FYEKMQ (reference sequence). This CDR3 comprises 14 residues. Unmatched junction bases numbered 7, after V lost 5 bases and J lost 4 bases. Written as DNA, the CDR3 is TGTGCCAGCAGCCAAAACAGGGGAGTCACTGAAGCTTTCTTT. It specifies CASSQNRGVTEAFF. Based on the CDR3 plus reference TRBV13 and TRBJ1-1, the full variable domain is AAGVIQSPRHLIKEKRETATLKCYPIPRHDTVYWYQQGPGQDPQFLISFYEKMQSDKGSIPDRFSAQQFSDYHSELNMSSLELGDSALYFCASSQNRGVTEAFFGQGTRLTVV.

The rearrangement uses TRBV5-6 and TRBJ2-1, with D tentatively TRBD1 (5 bases). The germline CDR1 and CDR2 sequences are SGHDT and YYEEEE. The CDR3 runs to 14 residues. Trimming removed 2 bases from V and 5 bases from J, with 11 bases in between. The CDR3 region is CASSFSSRDNEQFF. The CDR3 nucleotides are TGTGCCAGCAGCTTTTCTTCCAGGGACAATGAGCAGTTCTTC.

This rearrangement joins TRBV27 to TRBJ1-5, with 8 bases matching TRBD1. Looked up from germline, CDR1 is MNHEY and CDR2 is SMNVEV (reference sequence). The CDR3 consists of 18 residues. J was trimmed by 0 bases and V by 6 bases; bases with no gene match: 13. DNA of the CDR3: TGTGCCAGCAGGCGGCGGGGACAGGACTTAGATAGCAATCAGCCCCAGCATTTT. Its translation is CASRRRGQDLDSNQPQHF.

Only one count was recorded for this clone. The rearrangement joins TRBV10-3 to TRBJ1-2, with D perhaps matching TRBD1 (6 bases). This CDR3 has 12 residues. Germline V gene lookup returns CDR1 ENHRY and CDR2 SYGVKD. V gave up 7 bases and J gave up 3 bases, with 9 bases separating them. CDR3 bases: TGTGCCATCACCGCAGGGGACTATGGCTACACCTTC. It specifies CAITAGDYGYTF.

The rearrangement uses TRBV29-1 and TRBJ2-7, with D uncertain. This CDR3 is built from 11 residues. Trimming pared 7 bases from V and 2 bases from J, leaving 9 bases between. Looked up from germline, CDR1 is SQVTM and CDR2 is ANQGSEA. The CDR3 nucleotides read TGCAGCGCCGAGGTCGCCTACGAGCAGTACTTC. The encoded protein is CSAEVAYEQYF.

This chain uses TRBV10-3 with TRBJ2-3, with TRBD2 matching 9 bases. V shed 3 bases and J 1 base; nucleotides not matched to a gene: 5. The CDR3 has 16 residues. In germline, CDR1 is ENHRY, CDR2 SYGVKD. The CDR3 region is CAISDAAGGGTDTQYF. The CDR3 DNA reads TGTGCCATCAGTGATGCCGCGGGAGGGGGCACAGATACGCAGTATTTT.

The rearrangement uses TRBV30 and TRBJ2-7; the match to TRBD1 covers 8 bases. The junction had 0 bases not matched to a gene; V was cut back by 5 bases and J by 3 bases. This CDR3 has 11 amino acids. Germline V CDR1 and CDR2: GTSNPN, SVGIG (reference sequence). The CDR3 DNA reads as TGTGCCTGGGGGACAGGCTACGAGCAGTACTTC. Translation: CAWGTGYEQYF.